This note documents a single TCR beta chain sequence. Its cognate antigen is unknown. These data originate in a study of cytomegalovirus exposure and HLA in healthy donors. This CDR3 comprises 16 residues. The J segment lost 7 bases and the V segment lost 3 bases, leaving 12 bases of the junction unmatched. Germline values: CDR1 WSHSY, CDR2 SAAADI. This cohort consisted of healthy bone marrow donors. Findings and caveats of the study: Prior analysis indicated that the majority of TCR beta V segments exhibited productivity approximately 87% or approximately 30% of the time. TCR beta chains numbering about 160 were designated cytomegalovirus-associated.

It was with 60 Vbeta and 13 Jbeta primers that the PCR ran. As originally analysed: Among the unique TCR beta chains that a later analysis counted, about 84 million in all, 9.5 million to 11 million were shared. Libraries were prepared by immunoSEQ multiplex PCR; TCRdb keeps only in-frame clonotypes and omits some of them. The V and J calls and clone size come from that table; D and trimming were worked out from the DNA. Found here are around 98,000 clones, 70% of them singletons; the top ten hold less than 2.5%. The sequence was collected from a man aged 50-60 years in good health and CMV-seronegative. The rearrangement links TRBV10-2 to TRBJ1-5; TRBD1 matches at 7 bases. Material: PBMCs. DNA for the CDR3: TGCGCCAGCAGTGACCTGACAGGGAGGTTTGGACAGCCCCAGCATTTT. Its protein is CASSDLTGRFGQPQHF.